These 22 T cell receptor beta chains were all obtained from the same sample, sequenced in a study of post-analysis software for immune sequencing data. Study results and limitations: Five or six TRBV segments appeared more often in patients than in controls, and TRBV5-6, TRBV5-1 and TRBV20-1 were among these.

Their antigens remain unidentified. Each TCR beta cDNA library carried unique molecular identifiers. TCRdb re-derived calls from the PCR reads in MiXCR, one entry per CDR3 protein. The data hold roughly 600,000 distinct CDR3 sequences, with roughly 45% observed a single time. The sequencing input was blood. All receptors come from a girl aged 10 to 17 with multiple sclerosis.

This clonotype has a handful of counts. J is TRBJ2-5 and V is TRBV7-6; D may be TRBD2 (6 bases). Germline values: CDR1 SGHVS, CDR2 FNYEAQ. The length of the CDR3 is 14 residues. The germline V and J ends were trimmed by 4 bases and 5 bases, with 14 bases remaining between them. The CDR3 DNA follows: TGTGCCAGCAGCTCTCGTTATCGGGGGGAGACCCAGTACTTC. It encodes CASSSRYRGETQYF.

This clonotype was detected only a few times. V is TRBV12-3 or TRBV12-4 and J is TRBJ2-3; 12 positions agree with TRBD2. The CDR3 is 18 residues long. The V and J ends lost 7 bases and 5 bases, in that order; junction bases with no gene match: 16. The CDR3, as DNA: TGTGCCAGCACCCTGGGGTCTAGCGGGAGGGCCGGGAGAGATACGCAGTATTTT. It yields the protein CASTLGSSGRAGRDTQYF.

The genes are TRBV12-3 or TRBV12-4 and TRBJ2-4; either TRBD1 or TRBD2 may fit D (5 bases each). The end of the DNA fits TRBJ2-7 better, so the J call may be wrong. The CDR3 is 15 amino acids. The CDR3 DNA is TGTGCCAGCAGTTTAGGAGGGGCGTATAACTACGAGCAGTACTTC. This translates into CASSLGGAYNYEQYF.

The chain employs TRBV12-3 or TRBV12-4 and TRBJ2-5; D is possibly TRBD2 (6 bases). The length of the CDR3 is 14 residues. Between the trimmed V and J ends, which lost 4 bases and 3 bases, there was a span of 12 bases. The CDR3 reads CASSSDWGEETQYF. The CDR3 DNA follows: TGTGCCAGCAGTTCGGACTGGGGGGAAGAGACCCAGTACTTC.

This clonotype has just a few counts. This chain links TRBV10-2 with TRBJ2-1; D ambiguous. CDR1 is WSHSY, CDR2 SAAADI, per germline. The CDR3 totals 16 residues. Deletions cut 0 bases from V and 2 bases from J, with 11 bases between. The CDR3 DNA reads TGCGCCAGCAGTGAGTCGGTCGGGCAAACCTACAATGAGCAGTTCTTC. It encodes CASSESVGQTYNEQFF.

The chain couples TRBV10-3 to TRBJ1-2; a weak D match, TRBD1 (5 bases). CDR1 is ENHRY and CDR2 is SYGVKD in the germline V gene. Deletions cut 6 bases from V and 2 bases from J, with 7 bases between. This CDR3 has 12 amino acids. The CDR3 bases are TGTGCCATCAGGACAGAAAACTATGGCTACACCTTC. It codes for CAIRTENYGYTF.

In its sample, this clonotype was seen a few times. This chain uses TRBV12-3 or TRBV12-4 with TRBJ2-5, with D hard to call. This CDR3 has 14 residues. The V gene lost 7 bases and the J gene lost 2 bases, with 14 bases spanning the gap. CDR3 sequence (DNA): TGTGCCAGCACCGCCCCGGACGGACAAGAGACCCAGTACTTC. This sequence encodes CASTAPDGQETQYF.

This CDR3 is CASSSQAGSPNYEQYF. Written as DNA, the CDR3 is TGTGCCAGCAGTTCACAGGCGGGCAGCCCGAACTACGAGCAGTACTTC. The rearrangement joins TRBV12-3 or TRBV12-4 to TRBJ2-7; D tentatively reads TRBD1 or TRBD2 (5 bases each). The CDR3 loop spans 16 amino acids. The V end was cut by 4 bases, the J end by 3 bases, with 19 bases between.

Worth noting for this clonotype: The junction and the germline gene differ at one end; a read error may be behind it. The chain links TRBV20-1 to TRBJ1-4, with D unresolved. The CDR3 has 14 residues. The germline CDR1 and CDR2 sequences are DFQATT and SNEGSKA (reference sequence). The CDR3 nucleotides are TGCAGTGCTAGGGGTACGGGGAAGCAGGAAAAGCTGTTTTTT. Encoded protein: CSARGTGKQEKLFF.

This clonotype has just a few counts. This chain links TRBV5-1 with TRBJ1-2; 10 bases map to TRBD1. In germline, CDR1 is SGHRS, CDR2 YFSETQ. The CDR3 contains 14 residues. The V segment lost 0 bases and the J segment 8 bases; nucleotides outside the gene matches: 4. DNA of the CDR3: TGCGCCAGCAGCTTGGCCGTGACAGGGGGCGGCTACACCTTC. Encoded protein: CASSLAVTGGGYTF.

V is TRBV27 and J is TRBJ2-7; D could derive from TRBD1 or TRBD2 (5 bases each). The CDR3 loop spans 15 amino acids. Trimming cost V 4 bases and J 0 bases, with 13 bases left between them. CDR1 and CDR2 from the germline V gene are MNHEY and SMNVEV (reference sequence). CDR3 loop: CASSSGRGPSYEQYF. CDR3 sequence (DNA): TGTGCCAGCAGTTCGGGACGGGGCCCCTCCTACGAGCAGTACTTC.

Only one count was recorded for this clonotype. The chain recombines TRBV20-1 with TRBJ2-1; 7 nucleotides match TRBD2. The CDR3 loop spans 21 amino acids. Per germline, CDR1 DFQATT and CDR2 SNEGSKA (reference sequence). V shed 0 bases, J shed 0 bases, and the junction held 20 bases outside the gene matches. The CDR3: CSARDFGLVGGTGSSYNEQFF. CDR3 in DNA: TGCAGTGCTAGAGACTTCGGACTAGTGGGAGGTACGGGGAGCTCCTACAATGAGCAGTTCTTC.

The rearrangement uses TRBV29-1 and TRBJ2-1; possible D gene TRBD2, 5 bases. The CDR3 runs to 11 residues. Germline-derived CDR1 and CDR2 are SQVTM and ANQGSEA. Trimming took off 3 bases at V and 12 bases at J, with 12 bases between the two ends. The CDR3, as DNA: TGCAGCGTTGACCCGGGAACCAGGCAGTTCTTC. It yields the protein CSVDPGTRQFF.

This clonotype came up a few times. The genes are TRBV7-9 and TRBJ1-5; 8 bases match TRBD1. The germline V gene has CDR1 SEHNR and CDR2 FQNEAQ (reference sequence). The CDR3 runs to 14 residues. Trimming at V came to 5 bases and at J to 6 bases, leaving 6 bases not matched to a gene. As DNA, the CDR3 is TGTGCCAGCAGCCAGGACAGGGTGATTCAGCCCCAGCATTTT. Amino acid sequence: CASSQDRVIQPQHF.

CDR3 DNA: TGTGCCAGCAGCGGTTTGGCGCTGAGCTCCTACAATGAGCAGTTCTTC. Translating gives CASSGLALSSYNEQFF. V usage is TRBV12-3 or TRBV12-4 and J usage is TRBJ2-1; D gene uncertain. V was shortened by 6 bases and J by 0 bases, with 15 bases between the two germline ends. CDR3 size: 16 residues.

The V and J genes are TRBV7-2 and TRBJ2-3; TRBD2 agrees at 10 bases. Trimming removed 4 bases from V and 4 bases from J; junction bases left unmatched: 8. CDR3 length: 16 residues. Germline V CDR1 and CDR2: SGHTA, FQGNSA. The CDR3 reads CASSSARAGGADTQYF. The DNA for the CDR3 is TGTGCCAGCAGCTCGGCGAGAGCGGGAGGGGCAGATACGCAGTATTTT.

V usage is TRBV6-6 and J usage is TRBJ1-6, with D possibly TRBD1 on 5 matching bases. The CDR3 consists of 14 residues. Between the trimmed V and J ends, which lost 5 bases and 10 bases, there was a span of 15 bases. The germline CDR1 and CDR2 sequences are MNHNY and SVGAGI (reference sequence). The chain's CDR3 is CASSGDGWYSPLHF. The CDR3 coding sequence is TGTGCCAGCAGTGGGGACGGCTGGTACTCACCCCTCCACTTT.

The CDR3 reads CSAPQGKDTQYF. CDR3 DNA: TGCAGCGCGCCGCAAGGGAAGGATACGCAGTATTTT. The chain is built from TRBV29-1 and TRBJ2-3; no clear D gene. CDR1 is SQVTM, CDR2 ANQGSEA, per germline. The CDR3 is 12 amino acids. Trimming took off 7 bases at V and 6 bases at J, with 14 bases between the two ends.

V usage is TRBV6-1 and J usage is TRBJ2-3; D may be TRBD1 or TRBD2 (5 bases each). The CDR3 has 15 residues. In germline, CDR1 is MNHNS, CDR2 SASEGT. V lost 1 base and J lost 0, with 8 bases in between. CDR3 sequence: CASSEVGGSTDTQYF. The DNA of the CDR3 is TGTGCCAGCAGTGAAGTTGGGGGAAGCACAGATACGCAGTATTTT.

The V gene is TRBV12-3 or TRBV12-4, the J gene TRBJ1-1, with D possibly matching TRBD1 (6 bases). The length of the CDR3 is 15 residues. V was pared by 3 bases and J by 0 bases, with 11 bases between. The CDR3 coding sequence is TGTGCCAGCAGTTTTCCACAGGGTCTGAACACTGAAGCTTTCTTT. It codes for CASSFPQGLNTEAFF.

This clonotype has just a few counts. The V gene is TRBV7-9, the J gene TRBJ2-7; no definite D call. Germline loops: CDR1 SEHNR, CDR2 FQNEAQ (reference sequence). The CDR3 covers 14 residues. With 1 base removed from V and 6 bases from J, the gap between germline ends came to 13 bases. The chain's CDR3 is CASSLDATGIEQYF. The CDR3, as DNA: TGTGCCAGCAGCTTAGACGCGACTGGAATCGAGCAGTACTTC.

The rearrangement links TRBV12-3 or TRBV12-4 to TRBJ2-3, with 11 bases lining up with TRBD2. The CDR3 is 15 amino acids. Trimming cost V 5 bases and J 2 bases; bases outside gene matches: 3. CDR3 protein: CASSRLAGYTDTQYF. CDR3 nucleotide sequence: TGTGCCAGCAGTCGACTAGCGGGATACACAGATACGCAGTATTTT.